A single TCR beta chain is shown here with its context. The V and J ends lost 6 bases and 7 bases, in that order; junction bases with no gene match: 9. The CDR3 spans 14 residues. Germline loops: CDR1 MNHEY, CDR2 SMNVEV (reference sequence). This sample is drawn from a study of blood T cell repertoires in COVID-19. Study-wide background: Samples taken during acute and convalescent COVID-19 were collected in the United States, Italy and Spain. Sample material is recorded as cDNA or gDNA derived from T cells, B-cell-depleted T cells, or PBMCs.

Authors' analysis steps: Scientists estimated how many nucleated cells there were by amplifying reference gene primers. Profiled with immunoSEQ multiplex PCR; TCRdb holds only in-frame clones, not every one. V, J and clone size derive from that table, while D and trimming were established from the DNA sequence. The table records 95,000 to 150,000 clones, around 81% of them present only once. The origin of this receptor is a woman aged 50 to 60 with acute or convalescent COVID-19. The sequenced sample consisted of peripheral blood. The genes are TRBV27 and TRBJ2-1, with 7 bases fitting TRBD2. CDR3 region: CASRPAGRTNEQFF. Here the CDR3 DNA reads TGTGCCAGCAGGCCAGCGGGACGTACGAATGAGCAGTTCTTC.